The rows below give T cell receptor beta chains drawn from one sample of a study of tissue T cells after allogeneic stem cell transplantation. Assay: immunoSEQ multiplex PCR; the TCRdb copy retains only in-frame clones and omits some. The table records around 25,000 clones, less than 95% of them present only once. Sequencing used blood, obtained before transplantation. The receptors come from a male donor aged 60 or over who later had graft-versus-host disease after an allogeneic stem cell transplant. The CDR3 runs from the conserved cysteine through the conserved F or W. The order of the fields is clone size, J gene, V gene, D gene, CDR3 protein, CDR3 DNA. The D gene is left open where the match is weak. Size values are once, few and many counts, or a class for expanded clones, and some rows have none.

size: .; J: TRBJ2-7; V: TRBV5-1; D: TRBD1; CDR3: CASSLLAGTVDEQYF; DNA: TGCGCCAGCAGCCTCCTAGCCGGGACAGTCGACGAGCAGTACTTC
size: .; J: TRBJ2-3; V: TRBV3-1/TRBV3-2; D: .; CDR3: CASSPHKAAQYF; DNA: TGTGCCAGCAGCCCTCACAAGGCAGCGCAGTATTTT
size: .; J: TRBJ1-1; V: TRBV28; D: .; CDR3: CASSQGRAFF; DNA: TGTGCCAGCAGCCAGGGTAGGGCTTTCTTT
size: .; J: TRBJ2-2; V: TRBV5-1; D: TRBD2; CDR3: CASSFGTSGRSTGELFF; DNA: TGCGCCAGCAGCTTCGGGACTAGCGGGAGAAGCACCGGGGAGCTGTTTTTT
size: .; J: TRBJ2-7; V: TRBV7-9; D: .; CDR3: CASSPRGLEQYF; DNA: TGTGCCAGCAGCCCCAGGGGACTAGAGCAGTACTTC
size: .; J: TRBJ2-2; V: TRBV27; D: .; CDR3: CASSKGVTGELFF; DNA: TGTGCCAGCAGCAAGGGAGTCACCGGGGAGCTGTTTTTT
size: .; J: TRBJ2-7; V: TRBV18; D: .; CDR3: CASSPGTGSSYEQYF; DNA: TGTGCCAGCTCACCGGGAACGGGCTCTTCCTACGAGCAGTACTTC
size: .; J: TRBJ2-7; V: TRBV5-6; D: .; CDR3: CASSPGPRTYEQYF; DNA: TGTGCCAGCAGCCCGGGACCCCGGACCTACGAGCAGTACTTC
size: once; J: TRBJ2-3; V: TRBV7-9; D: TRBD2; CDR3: CASSLASGGATDTQYF; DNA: TGTGCCAGCAGCTTAGCAAGCGGGGGGGCCACAGATACGCAGTATTTT
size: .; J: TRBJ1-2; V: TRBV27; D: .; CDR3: CASSFRESYGYTF; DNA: TGTGCCAGCAGTTTTAGAGAGTCCTATGGCTACACCTTC
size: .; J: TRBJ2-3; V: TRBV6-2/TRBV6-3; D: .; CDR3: CASSTRAIRSTDTQYF; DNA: TGTGCCAGCAGTACCCGGGCCATCCGGAGCACAGATACGCAGTATTTT
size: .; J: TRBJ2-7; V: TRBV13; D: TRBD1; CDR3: CASSLGGQGGSYEQYF; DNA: TGTGCCAGCAGCTTAGGCGGACAGGGCGGCTCCTACGAGCAGTACTTC
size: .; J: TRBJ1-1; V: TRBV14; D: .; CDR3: CASSQDQNTEAFF; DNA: TGTGCCAGCAGCCAAGATCAAAACACTGAAGCTTTCTTT
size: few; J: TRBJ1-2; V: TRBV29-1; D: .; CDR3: CSVESQGSDYGYTF; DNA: TGCAGCGTTGAATCACAGGGAAGCGACTATGGCTACACCTTC
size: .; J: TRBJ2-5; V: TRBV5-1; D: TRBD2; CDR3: CASRSGLETETQYF; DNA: TGCGCCAGCAGGAGCGGACTAGAGACTGAGACCCAGTACTTC
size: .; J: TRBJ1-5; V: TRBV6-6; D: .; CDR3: CARRSNQPQHF; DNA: TGTGCCAGAAGGAGCAATCAGCCCCAGCATTTT
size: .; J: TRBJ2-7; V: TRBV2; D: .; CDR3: CASSELAPPYEQYF; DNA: TGTGCCAGCAGTGAACTAGCACCCCCCTACGAGCAGTACTTC
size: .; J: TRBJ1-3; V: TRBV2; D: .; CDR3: CASSEVVPGNTIYF; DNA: TGTGCCAGCAGTGAAGTGGTGCCGGGAAACACCATATATTTT
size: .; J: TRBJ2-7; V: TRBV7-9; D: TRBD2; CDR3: CASSLAGGQFEQYF; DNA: TGTGCCAGCAGCTTGGCGGGGGGACAATTCGAGCAGTACTTC
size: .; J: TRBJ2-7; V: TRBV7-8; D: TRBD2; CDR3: CACLTGGPSYEQYF; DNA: TGTGCCTGCTTAACGGGAGGGCCGTCCTACGAGCAGTACTTC
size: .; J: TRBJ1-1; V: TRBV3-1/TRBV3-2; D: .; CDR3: CASSQGKYTEAFF; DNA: TGTGCCAGCAGCCAGGGAAAGTACACTGAAGCTTTCTTT
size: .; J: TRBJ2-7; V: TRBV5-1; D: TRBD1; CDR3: CASSPRQGTAYEQYF; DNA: TGCGCCAGCAGCCCAAGACAGGGTACGGCGTACGAGCAGTACTTC
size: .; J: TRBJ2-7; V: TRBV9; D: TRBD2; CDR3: CASSVGTSGSYEQYF; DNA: TGTGCCAGCAGCGTAGGTACTAGCGGCTCCTACGAGCAGTACTTC
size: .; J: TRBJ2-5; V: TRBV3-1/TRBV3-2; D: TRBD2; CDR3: CASSQARGGLETQYF; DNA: TGTGCCAGCAGCCAAGCGCGGGGGGGCCTGGAGACCCAGTACTTC
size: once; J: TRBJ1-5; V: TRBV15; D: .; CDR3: CATSRYNQPQHF; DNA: TGTGCCACCAGCAGGTATAATCAGCCCCAGCATTTT
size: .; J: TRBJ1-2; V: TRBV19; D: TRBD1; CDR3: CASSPLGQGPNYGYTF; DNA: TGTGCCAGTAGTCCGTTAGGACAGGGGCCTAACTATGGCTACACCTTC
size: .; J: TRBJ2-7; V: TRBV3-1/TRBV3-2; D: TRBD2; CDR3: CASSQGHTSGRGGNEQYF; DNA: TGTGCCAGCAGCCAAGGACACACTAGCGGGAGGGGAGGGAACGAGCAGTACTTC
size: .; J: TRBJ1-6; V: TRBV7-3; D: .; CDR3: CASSLGGMLSPLHF; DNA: TGTGCCAGCAGCTTGGGGGGGATGTTATCACCCCTCCACTTT
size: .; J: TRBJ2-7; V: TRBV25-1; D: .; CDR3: CASSETSGRSYEQYF; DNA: TGTGCCAGCAGTGAAACAAGTGGACGGTCCTACGAGCAGTACTTC
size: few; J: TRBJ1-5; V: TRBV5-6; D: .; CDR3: CASSLGPSLRNQPQHF; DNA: TGTGCCAGCAGCTTGGGTCCTTCCTTGCGCAATCAGCCCCAGCATTTT
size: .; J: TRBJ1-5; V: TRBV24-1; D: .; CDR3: CATSTKSGGNQPQHF; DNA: TGTGCCACCAGTACAAAGTCCGGTGGCAATCAGCCCCAGCATTTT
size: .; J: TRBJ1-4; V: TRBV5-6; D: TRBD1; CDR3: CASSSRGQGEKLFF; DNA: TGTGCCAGCAGCTCGAGGGGGCAGGGGGAAAAACTGTTTTTT
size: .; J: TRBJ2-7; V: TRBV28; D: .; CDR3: CASSGVLYEQYF; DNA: TGTGCCAGCAGTGGCGTCCTCTACGAGCAGTACTTC
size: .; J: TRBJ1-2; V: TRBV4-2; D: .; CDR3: CASSQDGGYGYTF; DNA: TGTGCCAGCAGCCAAGACGGGGGCTATGGCTACACCTTC
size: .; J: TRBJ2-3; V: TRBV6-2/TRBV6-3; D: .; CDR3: CASSSIGLPLSGQRNLDTQYF; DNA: TGTGCCAGCAGTTCCATCGGACTGCCACTTTCTGGGCAGCGAAACTTAGATACGCAGTATTTT
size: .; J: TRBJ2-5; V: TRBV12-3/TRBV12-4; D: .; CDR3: CASSLGETQYF; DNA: TGTGCCAGCAGTTTAGGAGAGACCCAGTACTTC
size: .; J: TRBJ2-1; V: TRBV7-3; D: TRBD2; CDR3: CASRATSGSTYNEQFF; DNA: TGTGCCAGCAGGGCGACTAGCGGGAGTACCTACAATGAGCAGTTCTTC
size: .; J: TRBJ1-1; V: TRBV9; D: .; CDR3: CASSVEIGRNTEAFF; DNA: TGTGCCAGCAGCGTAGAAATCGGACGGAACACTGAAGCTTTCTTT
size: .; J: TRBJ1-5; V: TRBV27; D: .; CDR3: CASSPFDSLNQPQHF; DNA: TGTGCCAGCAGTCCCTTCGACAGCCTTAATCAGCCCCAGCATTTT
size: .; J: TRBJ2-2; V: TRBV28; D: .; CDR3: CASSRGAGWTGELFF; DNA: TGTGCCAGCAGCCGCGGCGCGGGATGGACCGGGGAGCTGTTTTTT
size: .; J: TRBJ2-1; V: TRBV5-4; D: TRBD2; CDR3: CASSQTSGDEQFF; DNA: TGTGCCAGCAGCCAAACTAGCGGAGATGAGCAGTTCTTC
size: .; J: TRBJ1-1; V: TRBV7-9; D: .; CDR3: CASSFPEVGDTEAFF; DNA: TGTGCCAGCAGCTTCCCCGAGGTGGGAGACACTGAAGCTTTCTTT
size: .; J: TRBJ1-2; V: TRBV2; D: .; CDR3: CASSEGGILLGYTF; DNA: TGTGCCAGCAGTGAAGGAGGGATCTTGCTTGGCTACACCTTC
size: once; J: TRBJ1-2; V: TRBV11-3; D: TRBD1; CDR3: CASSSDRANYGYTF; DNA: TGTGCCAGCAGTTCGGACAGGGCCAACTATGGCTACACCTTC
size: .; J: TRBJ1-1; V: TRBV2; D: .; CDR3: CASSERGLTEAFF; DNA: TGTGCCAGCAGTGAAAGGGGACTCACTGAAGCTTTCTTT
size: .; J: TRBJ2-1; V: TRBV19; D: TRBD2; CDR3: CASSIDWLAGGNEQFF; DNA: TGTGCCAGTAGTATAGATTGGCTAGCGGGAGGTAATGAGCAGTTCTTC
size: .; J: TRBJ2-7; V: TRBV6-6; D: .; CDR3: CASRTAANYEQYF; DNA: TGTGCCAGCAGGACGGCAGCCAACTACGAGCAGTACTTC
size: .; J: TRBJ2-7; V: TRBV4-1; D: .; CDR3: CASSQRQGGYEQYF; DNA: TGCGCCAGCAGCCAAAGACAGGGAGGATACGAGCAGTACTTC